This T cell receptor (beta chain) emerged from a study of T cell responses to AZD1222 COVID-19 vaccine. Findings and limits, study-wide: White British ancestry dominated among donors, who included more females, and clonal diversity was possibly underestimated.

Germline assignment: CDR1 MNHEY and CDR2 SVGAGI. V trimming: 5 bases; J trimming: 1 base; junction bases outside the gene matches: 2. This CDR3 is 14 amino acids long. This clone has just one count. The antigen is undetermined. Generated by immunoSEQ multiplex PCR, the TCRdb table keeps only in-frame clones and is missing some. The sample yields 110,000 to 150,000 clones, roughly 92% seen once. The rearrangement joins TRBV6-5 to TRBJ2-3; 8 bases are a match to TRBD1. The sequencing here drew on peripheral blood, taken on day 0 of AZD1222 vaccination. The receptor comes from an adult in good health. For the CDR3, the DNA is TGTGCCAGCAGTAAGGACAGGGGCACAGATACGCAGTATTTT. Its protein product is CASSKDRGTDTQYF.